This T cell receptor (beta chain) was retrieved from a study of T-cell reconstitution after alpha-beta-depleted transplantation in children. Only a few counts were recorded for this clonotype. Unique molecular identifiers featured in how the TCRbeta library was prepared. Each CDR3 protein gets one entry after TCRdb re-called the PCR reads with MiXCR. Among around 440,000 distinct CDR3 sequences listed, 15% to 20% were seen once. The source is a boy younger than two who had a stem cell transplant for Wiskott-Aldrich syndrome, so the T cells may come from the graft donor. Sequenced here: PBMCs, mostly from graft donor cells, sampled 360 days after TCRalphabeta/CD19-depleted stem cell transplant.

Written as DNA, the CDR3 is TGTGCCAGCTCACCTTTGGGACTGCCAATCTACGAGCAGTACTTC. This sequence encodes CASSPLGLPIYEQYF. The chain joins TRBV18 to TRBJ2-7, with TRBD2 as a possible D gene (6 bases). Trimming removed 3 bases from V and 3 bases from J, with 15 bases in between. Germline loops: CDR1 KGHSH, CDR2 LQKENI. The CDR3 extends over 15 amino acids.